The 4 T cell receptor beta chains listed next were all sequenced from one sample in a study of T cells in Graves' hyperthyroidism and ophthalmopathy. RNA transcripts were the template for amplifying TCR beta CDR3 regions. The HTBI primer set was used in a first-round RT-PCR of the TCR CDR3. TCRdb itself ran the multiplex PCR reads through MiXCR, one entry per CDR3 protein. The sample records more than 600,000 distinct CDR3 sequences, 16% being singletons. Sequenced: blood. The receptors shown here come from a man aged 18 to 30 with Graves' hyperthyroidism.

With regard to this clonotype: The junction departs from the called germline gene at one end, perhaps through a read error. The V gene is TRBV14, the J gene TRBJ2-1, with D hard to call. The CDR3 has 14 residues. CDR1 is SGHDN, CDR2 FVKESK, per germline. CDR3 nucleotides: TGTGCCAGCGGCCAAGTGGGCTCTGTAGATGAGCAGTTCTTC. The encoded protein is CASGQVGSVDEQFF.

This clonotype has a count of ten or more. V is TRBV7-2 and J is TRBJ1-5; no clear D. V shed 5 bases and J shed 2 bases, with 10 bases lying between them. The CDR3 is 14 amino acids. Germline V gene lookup returns CDR1 SGHTA and CDR2 FQGNSA. CDR3 DNA: TGTGCCAGCAGCCCCCGCAGAGGCAATCAGCCCCAGCATTTT. Translation: CASSPRRGNQPQHF.

This clonotype was seen at least ten times. V usage is TRBV3-1 and J usage is TRBJ2-7, with 7 nucleotides matching TRBD1. J lost 2 bases, V lost 0 bases, and 4 bases had no gene match. The CDR3 length is 15 residues. From germline, CDR1 is LGHDT and CDR2 YNNKEL (reference sequence). CDR3 protein: CASSQERTGPYEQYF. The CDR3 DNA reads as TGTGCCAGCAGCCAAGAACGGACAGGTCCCTACGAGCAGTACTTC.

This clonotype has just a few counts. The chain employs TRBV28 and TRBJ1-5; 12 bases align to TRBD1. V lost 6 bases and J lost 7; bases outside the gene matches: 7. This CDR3 spans 15 amino acids. In germline, CDR1 is MDHEN, CDR2 SYDVKM. The CDR3 DNA follows: TGTGCCAGCAGGGGGGGACAGGGGGCTTGGCAGCCCCAGCATTTT. Amino acid sequence: CASRGGQGAWQPQHF.